The TCR beta chain described here comes from a study of beta chain features in type 1 diabetes. Looking at the study overall: Sorted cell examination encompassed roughly 110,000,000 cells across all samples.

Sampling consisted of one heparinised blood draw per donor, averaging roughly 0.12 L. Since all of the isolated RNA was reverse transcribed, expressed TCRB transcripts were what got sequenced. Clones were read by immunoSEQ multiplex PCR, and TCRdb kept only the in-frame ones, dropping some. In the table there are about 47,000 clones, around 40% of which are singletons. This CDR3 contains 17 residues. From germline, CDR1 is SGHNT and CDR2 YYREEE (reference sequence). The V end lost 7 bases, the J end lost 3 bases, and 25 bases lay between the germline ends. Points on this clone: What it binds is unknown.

Study results and caveats: The question left open here concerned HLA type influencing TCRB rearrangement. Patients with Type 1 diabetes showed moderately but significantly shorter TCRB CDR3s in all four CD4+ subsets.

This clonotype was obtained from a man younger than 40 with type 1 diabetes. The sample consisted of stem cell memory CD4+ T cells from blood. The chain recombines TRBV5-4 with TRBJ2-5; tentative D call: TRBD2 (7 bases). The CDR3 sequence is CASGSKGGAPGKETQYF. CDR3 nucleotide sequence: TGTGCCAGCGGATCAAAAGGGGGGGCCCCGGGGAAAGAGACCCAGTACTTC.